This is a list of T cell receptor beta chains from one sample in a study of cytomegalovirus exposure and HLA in healthy donors. The repertoire was sequenced with immunoSEQ multiplex PCR; TCRdb's copy has only in-frame clones and lacks some. This sample has 120,000 or so clones, with roughly 83% found just once. The sequenced sample was PBMCs. These receptors all stem from a man aged 18 to 30 in good health and CMV-seronegative. Each CDR3 is given with its conserved first and last residue. A D gene is named only where the DNA matches it firmly. Size is omitted from some rows. Given values are once, few, many or a class for expanded clones.

size: once
D: NA
J: TRBJ2-1
V: TRBV7-9
DNA: TGTGCCAGCAGCACAGAACCCGGGAGAGTGGGTGAGCAGTTCTTC
CDR3: CASSTEPGRVGEQFF

size: NA
D: NA
J: TRBJ2-1
V: TRBV12-2
DNA: TGTGCAAGTCGCTTAGCCTCTTCACTAGCGGGGTCTTGTTGCAATGAGCAGTTCTTC
CDR3: CASRLASSLAGSCCNEQFF

size: NA
D: NA
J: TRBJ2-2
V: TRBV28
DNA: TGTGCCAGCAATTATCGGCTACTAAACAGGGACCCTAGATTGGTCGGGGAGCTGTTTTTT
CDR3: CASNYRLLNRDPRLVGELFF

size: NA
D: TRBD1
J: TRBJ1-5
V: TRBV15
DNA: TGTGCCACCAGCAGAGATGGACAGGGCGCGGGGGGCAATCAGCCCCAGCATTTT
CDR3: CATSRDGQGAGGNQPQHF

size: NA
D: TRBD1
J: TRBJ2-2
V: TRBV6-5
DNA: TGTGCCAGCAGTTACGGGACAGGGACCGGGGAGCTGTTTTTT
CDR3: CASSYGTGTGELFF

size: NA
D: NA
J: TRBJ2-5
V: TRBV12-5
DNA: TGTGCTAGTGGTTTTCGGGAGACCCAGTACTTC
CDR3: CASGFRETQYF

size: once
D: TRBD2
J: TRBJ2-1
V: TRBV27
DNA: TGTGCCAGCAGTGGATCGGGACTAGCGGGAGCCAGGGTCTACAATGAGCAGTTCTTC
CDR3: CASSGSGLAGARVYNEQFF

size: NA
D: NA
J: TRBJ1-5
V: TRBV2
DNA: TGTGCCAGCAGTAAAACAGGGTCCAATCAGCCCCAGCATTTT
CDR3: CASSKTGSNQPQHF

size: NA
D: TRBD1
J: TRBJ1-1
V: TRBV6-6
DNA: TGTGCCAGCAGCGGAGGGGACAGATTGAACACTGAAGCTTTCTTT
CDR3: CASSGGDRLNTEAFF

size: NA
D: TRBD1
J: TRBJ1-2
V: TRBV29-1
DNA: TGCAGCGTTGAAGCCTACGAAAAAACAGGGGGACGTGGCTACGCCTTC
CDR3: CSVEAYEKTGGRGYAF

size: NA
D: NA
J: TRBJ1-1
V: TRBV7-2
DNA: TGTGCCAGCAGCTGGGACACGAACACTGAAGCTTTCTTT
CDR3: CASSWDTNTEAFF

size: NA
D: TRBD2
J: TRBJ2-3
V: TRBV9
DNA: TGTGCCAGCAGCGGGGAGACTAGCGGTATCCCCACAGATACGCAGTATTTT
CDR3: CASSGETSGIPTDTQYF

size: NA
D: NA
J: TRBJ2-1
V: TRBV29-1
DNA: TGCAGCGTTGGGCGGGATCTCGATGAGCAGTTCTTC
CDR3: CSVGRDLDEQFF

size: NA
D: TRBD2
J: TRBJ2-7
V: TRBV7-9
DNA: TGTGCCAGCAGCTCCAGCGGGAGCGCCTACGAGCAGTACTTC
CDR3: CASSSSGSAYEQYF

size: NA
D: NA
J: TRBJ1-6
V: TRBV28
DNA: TGTGCCAGCAGTGTAAGAACAGGGAGTTCACCCCTCCACTTT
CDR3: CASSVRTGSSPLHF

size: few
D: NA
J: TRBJ1-1
V: TRBV29-1
DNA: TGCAGCGTTGGGGACATGAACACTGAAGCTTTCTTT
CDR3: CSVGDMNTEAFF

size: NA
D: TRBD1
J: TRBJ1-4
V: TRBV14
DNA: TGTGCCAGCAGCCTTGGGACAGCAAGGGGATCGAAACTGTTTTTT
CDR3: CASSLGTARGSKLFF

size: NA
D: TRBD1
J: TRBJ1-5
V: TRBV7-8
DNA: TGTGCCAGCAGCTTTGGACAGGACGGGCAGCCCCAGCATTTT
CDR3: CASSFGQDGQPQHF